Reported below is one TCR beta chain. The CDR3 consists of 12 residues. The V gene lost 3 bases and the J gene lost 10 bases, with 10 bases spanning the gap. Germline loops: CDR1 MNHNS, CDR2 SASEGT. Clones were read by immunoSEQ multiplex PCR, and TCRdb kept only the in-frame ones, dropping some. Of approximately 1,500,000 clones listed, about 96% are singletons. The sample originates from a study of shared clonotypes between healthy human individuals. The sequence derives from a man in his thirties or forties in good health. V gene TRBV6-1 combines with J gene TRBJ2-1, with TRBD2 as a possible D gene (6 bases). Source material: naive CD4+ T cells sorted from blood. Documented subset: CD45RA+ positively selected. The CDR3 here is CASSDWLAEQFF. CDR3 nucleotides: TGTGCCAGCAGTGATTGGCTAGCGGAGCAGTTCTTC.